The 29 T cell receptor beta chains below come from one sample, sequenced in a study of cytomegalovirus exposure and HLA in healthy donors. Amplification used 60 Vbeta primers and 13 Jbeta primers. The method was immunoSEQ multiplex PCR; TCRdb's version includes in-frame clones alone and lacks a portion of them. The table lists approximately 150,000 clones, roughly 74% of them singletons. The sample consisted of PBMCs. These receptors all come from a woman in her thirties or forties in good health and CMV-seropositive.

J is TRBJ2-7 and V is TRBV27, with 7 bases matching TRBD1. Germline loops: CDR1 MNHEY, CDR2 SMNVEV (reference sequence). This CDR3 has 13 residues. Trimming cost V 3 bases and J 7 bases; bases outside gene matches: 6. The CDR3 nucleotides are TGTGCCAGCAGTTTCGCGACAGGGCGAGAGCAGTACTTC. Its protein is CASSFATGREQYF.

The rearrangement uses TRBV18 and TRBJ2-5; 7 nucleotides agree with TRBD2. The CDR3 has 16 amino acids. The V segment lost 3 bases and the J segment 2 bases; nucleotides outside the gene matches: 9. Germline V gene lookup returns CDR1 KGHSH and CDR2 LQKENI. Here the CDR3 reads CASSPPGLSKQETQYF. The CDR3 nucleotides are TGTGCCAGCTCACCCCCGGGACTATCGAAACAAGAGACCCAGTACTTC. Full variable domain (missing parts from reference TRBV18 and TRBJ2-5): NAGVMQNPRHLVRRRGQEARLRCSPMKGHSHVYWYRQLPEEGLKFMVYLQKENIIDESGMPKERFSAEFPKEGPSILRIQQVVRGDSAAYFCASSPPGLSKQETQYFGPGTRLLVL.

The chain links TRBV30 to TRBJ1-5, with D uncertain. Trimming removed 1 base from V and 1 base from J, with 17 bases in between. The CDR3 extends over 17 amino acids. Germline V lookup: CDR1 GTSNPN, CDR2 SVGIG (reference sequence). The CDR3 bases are TGTGCCTGGAGTGCAACACGTGGTTGGCCGAGCAATCAGCCCCAGCATTTT. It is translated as CAWSATRGWPSNQPQHF.

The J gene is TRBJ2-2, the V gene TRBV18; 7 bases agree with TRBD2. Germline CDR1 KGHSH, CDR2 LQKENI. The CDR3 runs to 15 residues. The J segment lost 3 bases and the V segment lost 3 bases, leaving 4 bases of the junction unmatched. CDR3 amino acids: CASSPREVHTGELFF. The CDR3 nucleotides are TGTGCCAGCTCACCTCGGGAGGTGCACACCGGGGAGCTGTTTTTT.

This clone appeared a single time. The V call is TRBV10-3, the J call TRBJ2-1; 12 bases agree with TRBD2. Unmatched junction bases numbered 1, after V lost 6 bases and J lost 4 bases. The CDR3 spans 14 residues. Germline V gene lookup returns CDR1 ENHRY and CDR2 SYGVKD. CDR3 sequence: CAISGLAGYNEQFF. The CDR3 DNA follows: TGTGCCATCAGCGGACTAGCGGGGTACAATGAGCAGTTCTTC.

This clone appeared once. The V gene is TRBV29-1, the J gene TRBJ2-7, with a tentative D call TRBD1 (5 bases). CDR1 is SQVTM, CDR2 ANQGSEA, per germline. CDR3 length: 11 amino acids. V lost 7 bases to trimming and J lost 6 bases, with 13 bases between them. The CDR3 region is CSAAGRAEQYF. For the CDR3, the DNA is TGCAGCGCCGCTGGCAGGGCCGAGCAGTACTTC.

CDR3 region: CASSVGGTSGGNEQFF. The CDR3 DNA sequence: TGTGCCAGCAGCGTTGGTGGGACTAGCGGGGGAAATGAGCAGTTCTTC. The rearrangement joins TRBV9 to TRBJ2-1; 14 bases are shared with TRBD2. After removal of 2 bases from V and 7 bases from J, the junction contained 5 bases not matched to a gene. Per the germline V gene, CDR1 is SGDLS and CDR2 is YYNGEE. CDR3 length: 16 residues.

CDR3 residues: CASKIDRGMDTQYF. The CDR3 DNA reads TGTGCCAGCAAGATCGACCGGGGGATGGATACGCAGTATTTT. The chain carries TRBV6-1 and TRBJ2-3; tentative D call: TRBD2 (6 bases). Germline values: CDR1 MNHNS, CDR2 SASEGT. V was pared by 7 bases and J by 6 bases, with 17 bases between. This CDR3 spans 14 amino acids.

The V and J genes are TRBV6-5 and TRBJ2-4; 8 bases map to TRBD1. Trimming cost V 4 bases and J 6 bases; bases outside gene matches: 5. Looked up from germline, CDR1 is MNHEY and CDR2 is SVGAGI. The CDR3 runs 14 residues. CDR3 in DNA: TGTGCCAGCAGTTCCGGACAGGGTCCAAACATTCAGTACTTC. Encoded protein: CASSSGQGPNIQYF.

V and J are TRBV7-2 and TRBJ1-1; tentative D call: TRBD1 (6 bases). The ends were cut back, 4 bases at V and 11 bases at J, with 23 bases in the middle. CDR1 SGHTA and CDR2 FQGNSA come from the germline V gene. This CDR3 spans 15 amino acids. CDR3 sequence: CASSSAGASRVVAFF. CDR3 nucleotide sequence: TGTGCCAGCAGCTCCGCAGGGGCCTCTCGGGTGGTCGCTTTCTTT.

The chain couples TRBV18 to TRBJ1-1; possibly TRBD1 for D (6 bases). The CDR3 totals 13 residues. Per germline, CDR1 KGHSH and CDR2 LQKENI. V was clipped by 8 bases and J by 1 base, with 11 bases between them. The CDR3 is CASLGAANTEAFF. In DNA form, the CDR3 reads TGTGCCAGCCTGGGGGCAGCGAACACTGAAGCTTTCTTT. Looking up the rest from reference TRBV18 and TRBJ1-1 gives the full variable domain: NAGVMQNPRHLVRRRGQEARLRCSPMKGHSHVYWYRQLPEEGLKFMVYLQKENIIDESGMPKERFSAEFPKEGPSILRIQQVVRGDSAAYFCASLGAANTEAFFGQGTRLTVV.

The CDR3 loop is CASSRLPQGETQYF. The CDR3 DNA follows: TGTGCCAGCAGTCGACTCCCCCAGGGAGAGACCCAGTACTTC. The chain is built from TRBV2 and TRBJ2-5, with a weak D call TRBD1 (5 bases). Trimming shortened V by 5 bases and J by 4 bases, and 14 bases separated the two germline ends. Germline loops: CDR1 SNHLY, CDR2 FYNNEI. The CDR3 sequence is 14 residues long.

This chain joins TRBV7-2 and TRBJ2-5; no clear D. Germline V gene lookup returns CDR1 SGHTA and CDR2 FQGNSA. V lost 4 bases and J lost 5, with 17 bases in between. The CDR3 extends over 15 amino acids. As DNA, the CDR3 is TGTGCCAGCAGCTCGGGTTATCCCACCGTCGAGACCCAGTACTTC. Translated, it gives CASSSGYPTVETQYF.

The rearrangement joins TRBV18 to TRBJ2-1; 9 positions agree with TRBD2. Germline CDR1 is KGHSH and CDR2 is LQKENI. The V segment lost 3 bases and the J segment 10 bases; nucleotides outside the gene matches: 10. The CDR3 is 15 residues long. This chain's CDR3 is CASSPGREGRGEQFF. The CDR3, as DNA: TGTGCCAGCTCACCCGGGCGGGAGGGCCGAGGAGAGCAGTTCTTC.

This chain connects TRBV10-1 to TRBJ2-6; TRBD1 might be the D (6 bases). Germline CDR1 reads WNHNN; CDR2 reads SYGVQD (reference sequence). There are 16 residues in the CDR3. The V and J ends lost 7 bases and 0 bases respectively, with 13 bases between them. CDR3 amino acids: CASIGQTYSGANVLTF. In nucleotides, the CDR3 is TGCGCCAGCATAGGACAGACGTACTCTGGGGCCAACGTCCTGACTTTC.

CDR3 residues: CASSRKQQAFDNSPLHF. CDR3 nucleotide sequence: TGTGCCAGCAGTCGTAAGCAACAGGCGTTCGATAATTCACCCCTCCACTTT. The chain links TRBV27 to TRBJ1-6; D may be TRBD1 (5 bases). This CDR3 is built from 17 residues. V was shortened by 5 bases and J by 5 bases, with 19 bases between the two germline ends. Germline values: CDR1 MNHEY, CDR2 SMNVEV (reference sequence).

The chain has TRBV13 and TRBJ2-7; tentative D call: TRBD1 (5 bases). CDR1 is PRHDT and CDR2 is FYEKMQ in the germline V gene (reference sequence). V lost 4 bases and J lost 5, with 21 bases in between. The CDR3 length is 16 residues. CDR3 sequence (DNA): TGTGCCAGCAGCTCCCGCAGATCTAGGGGCAGCCACGAGCAGTACTTC. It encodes CASSSRRSRGSHEQYF. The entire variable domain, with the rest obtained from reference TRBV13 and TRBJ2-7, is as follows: AAGVIQSPRHLIKEKRETATLKCYPIPRHDTVYWYQQGPGQDPQFLISFYEKMQSDKGSIPDRFSAQQFSDYHSELNMSSLELGDSALYFCASSSRRSRGSHEQYFGPGTRLTVT.

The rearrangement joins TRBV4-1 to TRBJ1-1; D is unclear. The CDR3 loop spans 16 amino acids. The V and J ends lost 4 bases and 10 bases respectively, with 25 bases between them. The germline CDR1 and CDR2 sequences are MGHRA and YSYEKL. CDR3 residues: CASSPLSLAPIKGAFF. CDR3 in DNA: TGCGCCAGCAGCCCCCTCTCCCTAGCGCCAATAAAGGGAGCTTTCTTT.

CDR3 DNA sequence: TGTGCCAGCAGTTCCGGACAGGGCGATGAGCAGTTCTTC. It specifies CASSSGQGDEQFF. The chain joins TRBV6-1 to TRBJ2-1; TRBD1 aligns across 8 bases. The V and J ends lost 5 bases and 8 bases, in that order; junction bases with no gene match: 5. The germline gives CDR1 MNHNS, CDR2 SASEGT. The CDR3 sequence is 13 residues long.

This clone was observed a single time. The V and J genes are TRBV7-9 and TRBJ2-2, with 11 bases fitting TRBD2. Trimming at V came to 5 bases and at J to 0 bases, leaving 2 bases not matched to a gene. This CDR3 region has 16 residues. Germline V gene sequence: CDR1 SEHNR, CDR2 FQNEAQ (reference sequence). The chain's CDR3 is CASSPLAGANTGELFF. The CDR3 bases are TGTGCCAGCAGCCCACTAGCGGGGGCGAACACCGGGGAGCTGTTTTTT.

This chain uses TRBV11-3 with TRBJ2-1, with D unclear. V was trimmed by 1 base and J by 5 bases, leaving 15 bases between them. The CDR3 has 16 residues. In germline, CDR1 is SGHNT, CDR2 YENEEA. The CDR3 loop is CASSLVPAETHNEQFF. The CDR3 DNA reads TGTGCCAGCAGCTTAGTTCCGGCGGAGACCCACAATGAGCAGTTCTTC.

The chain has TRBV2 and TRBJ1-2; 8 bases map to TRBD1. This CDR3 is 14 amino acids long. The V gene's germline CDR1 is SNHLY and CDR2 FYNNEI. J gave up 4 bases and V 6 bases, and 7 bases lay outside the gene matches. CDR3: CASSPTGVGYGYTF. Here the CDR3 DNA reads TGTGCCAGCAGCCCGACAGGGGTGGGCTATGGCTACACCTTC.

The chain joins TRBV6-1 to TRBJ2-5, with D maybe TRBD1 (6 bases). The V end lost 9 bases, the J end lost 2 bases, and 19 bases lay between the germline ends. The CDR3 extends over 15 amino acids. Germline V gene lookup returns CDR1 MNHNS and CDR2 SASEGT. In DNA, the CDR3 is TGTGCCAGTAATACAGGGACGCGGGCACAAGAGACCCAGTACTTC. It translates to CASNTGTRAQETQYF.

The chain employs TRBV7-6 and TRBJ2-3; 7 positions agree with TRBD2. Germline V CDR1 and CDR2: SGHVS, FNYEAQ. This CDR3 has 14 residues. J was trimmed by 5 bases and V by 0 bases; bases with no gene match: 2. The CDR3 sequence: CASSLAGGEDTQYF. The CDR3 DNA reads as TGTGCCAGCAGCTTAGCGGGAGGGGAAGATACGCAGTATTTT.

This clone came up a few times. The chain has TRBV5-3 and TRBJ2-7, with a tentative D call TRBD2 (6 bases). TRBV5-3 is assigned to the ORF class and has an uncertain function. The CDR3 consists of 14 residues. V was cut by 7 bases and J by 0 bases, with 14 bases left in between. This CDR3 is CARFTGALSYEQYF. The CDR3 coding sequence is TGTGCCAGATTCACGGGAGCACTCTCCTACGAGCAGTACTTC.

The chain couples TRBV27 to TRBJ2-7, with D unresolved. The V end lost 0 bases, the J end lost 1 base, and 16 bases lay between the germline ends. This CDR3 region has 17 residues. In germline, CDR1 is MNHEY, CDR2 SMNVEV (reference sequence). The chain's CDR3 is CASSLSNKCPWSYEQYF. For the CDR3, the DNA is TGTGCCAGCAGTTTATCGAACAAGTGCCCTTGGTCCTACGAGCAGTACTTC.

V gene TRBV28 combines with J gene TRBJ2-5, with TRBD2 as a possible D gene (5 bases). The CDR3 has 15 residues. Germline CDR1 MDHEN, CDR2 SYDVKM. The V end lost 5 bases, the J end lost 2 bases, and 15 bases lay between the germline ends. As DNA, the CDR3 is TGTGCCAGCAGTAAAAGCGGTGAATCTCAAGAGACCCAGTACTTC. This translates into CASSKSGESQETQYF. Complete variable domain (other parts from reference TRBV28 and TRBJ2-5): DVKVTQSSRYLVKRTGEKVFLECVQDMDHENMFWYRQDPGLGLRLIYFSYDVKMKEKGDIPEGYSVSREKKERFSLILESASTNQTSMYLCASSKSGESQETQYFGPGTRLLVL.

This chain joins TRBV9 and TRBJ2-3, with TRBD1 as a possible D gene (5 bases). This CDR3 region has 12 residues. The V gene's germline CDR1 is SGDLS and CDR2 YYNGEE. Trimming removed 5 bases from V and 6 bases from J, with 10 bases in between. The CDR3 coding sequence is TGTGCCAGCAGGGGGCCAGGGGATACGCAGTATTTT. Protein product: CASRGPGDTQYF. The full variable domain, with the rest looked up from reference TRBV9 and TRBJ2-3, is DSGVTQTPKHLITATGQRVTLRCSPRSGDLSVYWYQQSLDQGLQFLIQYYNGEERAKGNILERFSAQQFPDLHSELNLSSLELGDSALYFCASRGPGDTQYFGPGTRLTVL.

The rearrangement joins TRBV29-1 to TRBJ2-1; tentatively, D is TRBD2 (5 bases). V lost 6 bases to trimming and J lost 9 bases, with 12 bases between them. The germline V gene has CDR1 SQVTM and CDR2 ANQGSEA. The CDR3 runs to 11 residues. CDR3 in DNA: TGCAGCGTGCGTACTAGTGTTGAGCAGTTCTTC. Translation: CSVRTSVEQFF.